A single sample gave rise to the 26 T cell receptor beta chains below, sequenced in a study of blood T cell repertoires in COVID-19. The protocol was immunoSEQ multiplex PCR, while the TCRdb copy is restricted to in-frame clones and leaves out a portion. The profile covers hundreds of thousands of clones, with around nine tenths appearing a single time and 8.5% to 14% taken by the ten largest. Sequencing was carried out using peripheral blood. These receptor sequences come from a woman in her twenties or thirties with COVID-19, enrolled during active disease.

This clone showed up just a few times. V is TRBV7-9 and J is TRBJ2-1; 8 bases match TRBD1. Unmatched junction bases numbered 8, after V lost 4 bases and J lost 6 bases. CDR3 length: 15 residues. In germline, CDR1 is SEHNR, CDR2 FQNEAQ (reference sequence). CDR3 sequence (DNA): TGTGCCAGCAGCTCTGGACAGGGAGGTATCAATGAGCAGTTCTTC. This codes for CASSSGQGGINEQFF.

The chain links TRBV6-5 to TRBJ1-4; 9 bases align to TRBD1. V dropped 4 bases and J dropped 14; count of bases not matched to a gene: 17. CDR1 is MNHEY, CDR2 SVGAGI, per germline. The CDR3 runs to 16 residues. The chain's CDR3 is CASSFNPGQGLMLLFF. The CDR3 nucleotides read TGTGCCAGCAGTTTCAACCCGGGACAGGGACTTATGTTGCTGTTTTTT.

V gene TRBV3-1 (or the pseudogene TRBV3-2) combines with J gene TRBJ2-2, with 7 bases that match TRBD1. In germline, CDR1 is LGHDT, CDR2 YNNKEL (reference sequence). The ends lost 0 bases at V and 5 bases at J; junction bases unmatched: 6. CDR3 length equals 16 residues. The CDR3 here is CASSQDEGARTGELFF. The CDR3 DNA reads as TGTGCCAGCAGCCAAGATGAGGGGGCTAGAACCGGGGAGCTGTTTTTT.

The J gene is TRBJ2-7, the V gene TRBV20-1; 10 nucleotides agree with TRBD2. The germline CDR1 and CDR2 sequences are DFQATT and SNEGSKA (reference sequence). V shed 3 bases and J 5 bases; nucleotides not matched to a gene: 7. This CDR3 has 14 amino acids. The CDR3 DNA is TGCAGTGCTAGTTTAACTAGCGGGGCCCACGAGCAGTACTTC. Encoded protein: CSASLTSGAHEQYF.

The CDR3 sequence: CASSYRQGPQPQHF. Written as DNA, the CDR3 is TGTGCCAGCAGTTACCGACAGGGCCCCCAGCCCCAGCATTTT. V usage is TRBV6-5 and J usage is TRBJ1-5, with 7 bases aligning to TRBD1. The ends lost 2 bases at V and 7 bases at J; junction bases unmatched: 5. The CDR3 contains 14 residues. Germline V gives CDR1 MNHEY, CDR2 SVGAGI.

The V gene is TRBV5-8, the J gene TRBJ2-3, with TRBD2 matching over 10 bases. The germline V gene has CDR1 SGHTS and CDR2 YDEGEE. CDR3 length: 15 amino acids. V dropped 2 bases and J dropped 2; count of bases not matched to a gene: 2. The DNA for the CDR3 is TGTGCCAGCAGCTTACTAGCGGGGTCCACAGATACGCAGTATTTT. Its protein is CASSLLAGSTDTQYF. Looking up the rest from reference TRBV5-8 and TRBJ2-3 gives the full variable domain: EAGVTQSPTHLIKTRGQQATLRCSPISGHTSVYWYQQALGLGLQFLLWYDEGEERNRGNFPPRFSGRQFPNYSSELNVNALELEDSALYLCASSLLAGSTDTQYFGPGTRLTVL.

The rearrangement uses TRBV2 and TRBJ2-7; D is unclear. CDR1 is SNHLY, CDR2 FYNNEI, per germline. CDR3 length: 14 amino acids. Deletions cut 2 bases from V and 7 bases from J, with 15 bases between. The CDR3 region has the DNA TGTGCCAGCAGTGAAAGTGGTCAGTTCCAGGAGCAGTACTTC. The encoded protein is CASSESGQFQEQYF.

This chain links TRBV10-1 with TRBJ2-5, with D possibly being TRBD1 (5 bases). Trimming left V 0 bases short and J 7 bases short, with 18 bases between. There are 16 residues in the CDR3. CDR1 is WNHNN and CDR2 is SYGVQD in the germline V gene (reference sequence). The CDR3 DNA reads TGCGCCAGCAGTGAGTCATTGGGGCCAGCAACCGGGACCCAGTACTTC. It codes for CASSESLGPATGTQYF.

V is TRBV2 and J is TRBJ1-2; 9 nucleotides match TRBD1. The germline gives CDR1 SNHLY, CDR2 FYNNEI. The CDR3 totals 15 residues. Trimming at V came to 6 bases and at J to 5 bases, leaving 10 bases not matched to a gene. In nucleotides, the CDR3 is TGTGCCAGCAGCGTCGGGACAGGGAGGTTGTATGGCTACACCTTC. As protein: CASSVGTGRLYGYTF.

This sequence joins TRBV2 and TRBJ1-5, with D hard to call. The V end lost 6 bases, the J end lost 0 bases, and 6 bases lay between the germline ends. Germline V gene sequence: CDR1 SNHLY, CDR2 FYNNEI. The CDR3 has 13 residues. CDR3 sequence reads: CASRADSNQPQHF. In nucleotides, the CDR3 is TGTGCCAGCAGGGCGGATAGCAATCAGCCCCAGCATTTT.

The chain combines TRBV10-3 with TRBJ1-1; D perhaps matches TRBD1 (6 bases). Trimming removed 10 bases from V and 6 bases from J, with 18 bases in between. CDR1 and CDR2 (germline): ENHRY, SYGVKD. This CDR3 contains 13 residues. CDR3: CATEGPGGAEAFF. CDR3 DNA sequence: TGTGCCACCGAGGGACCGGGGGGCGCTGAAGCTTTCTTT.

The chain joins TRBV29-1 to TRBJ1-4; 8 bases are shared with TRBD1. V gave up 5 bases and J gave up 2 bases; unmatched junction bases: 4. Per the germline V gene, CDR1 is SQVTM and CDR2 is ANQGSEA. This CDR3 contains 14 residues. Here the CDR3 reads CSVRRTGTNEKLFF. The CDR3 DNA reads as TGCAGCGTTCGCCGGACAGGGACTAATGAAAAACTGTTTTTT.

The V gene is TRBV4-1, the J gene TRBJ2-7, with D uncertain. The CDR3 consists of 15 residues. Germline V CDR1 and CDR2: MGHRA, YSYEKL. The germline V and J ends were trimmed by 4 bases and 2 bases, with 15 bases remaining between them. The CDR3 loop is CASSRTPSNAYEQYF. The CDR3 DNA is TGCGCCAGCAGCCGTACCCCTAGTAACGCCTACGAGCAGTACTTC.

The CDR3 protein is CASRRHQYEQYF. The CDR3 DNA sequence: TGTGCCAGCAGGAGACATCAATACGAGCAGTACTTC. The J gene is TRBJ2-7, the V gene TRBV12-3 or TRBV12-4; D gene unclear. The germline V and J ends were trimmed by 6 bases and 4 bases, with 10 bases remaining between them. The CDR3 runs 12 residues.

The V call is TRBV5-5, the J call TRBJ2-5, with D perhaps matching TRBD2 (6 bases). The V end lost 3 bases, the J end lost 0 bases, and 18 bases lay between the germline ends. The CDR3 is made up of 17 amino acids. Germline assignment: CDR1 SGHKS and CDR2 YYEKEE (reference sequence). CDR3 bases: TGTGCCAGCAGCTCGGAGGGCTCAGTTCAGGACCAAGAGACCCAGTACTTC. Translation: CASSSEGSVQDQETQYF.

The CDR3 DNA reads TGCGCCAGCAGCTTGTCGACCGGGGGGTCCGGGGAGCTGTTTTTT. Residues: CASSLSTGGSGELFF. The rearrangement uses TRBV5-1 and TRBJ2-2, with TRBD2 identical over 7 bases. The germline V gene encodes CDR1 SGHRS and CDR2 YFSETQ. V lost 1 base and J lost 6; bases outside the gene matches: 6. The CDR3 covers 15 residues.

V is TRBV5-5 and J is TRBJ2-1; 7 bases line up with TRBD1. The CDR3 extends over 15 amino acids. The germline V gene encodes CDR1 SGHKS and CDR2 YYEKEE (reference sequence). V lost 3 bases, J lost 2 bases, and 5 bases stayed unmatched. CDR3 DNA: TGTGCCAGCAGCTCCGGACAGGCGACCTACAATGAGCAGTTCTTC. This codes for CASSSGQATYNEQFF.

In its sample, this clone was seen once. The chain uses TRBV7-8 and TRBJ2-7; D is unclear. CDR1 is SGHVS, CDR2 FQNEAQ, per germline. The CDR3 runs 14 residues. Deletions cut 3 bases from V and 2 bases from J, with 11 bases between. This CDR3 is CASSLGRSPYEQYF. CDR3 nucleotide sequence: TGTGCCAGCAGCTTGGGTCGGAGTCCCTACGAGCAGTACTTC.

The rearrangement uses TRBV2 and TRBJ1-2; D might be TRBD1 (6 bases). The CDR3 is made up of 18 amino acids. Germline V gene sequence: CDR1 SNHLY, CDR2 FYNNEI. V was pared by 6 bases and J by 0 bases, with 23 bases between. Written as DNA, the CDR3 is TGTGCCAGCAGAGACCCTTTTTTGGGGGACACCACTAACTATGGCTACACCTTC. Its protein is CASRDPFLGDTTNYGYTF. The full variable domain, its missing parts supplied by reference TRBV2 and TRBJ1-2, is EPEVTQTPSHQVTQMGQEVILRCVPISNHLYFYWYRQILGQKVEFLVSFYNNEISEKSEIFDDQFSVERPDGSNFTLKIRSTKLEDSAMYFCASRDPFLGDTTNYGYTFGSGTRLTVV.

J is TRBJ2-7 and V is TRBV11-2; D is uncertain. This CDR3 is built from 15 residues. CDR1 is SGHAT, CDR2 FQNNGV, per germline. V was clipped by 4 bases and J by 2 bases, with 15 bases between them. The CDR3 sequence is CASSSRSLLTYEQYF. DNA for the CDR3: TGTGCCAGCAGCTCGCGGAGTTTACTTACCTACGAGCAGTACTTC.

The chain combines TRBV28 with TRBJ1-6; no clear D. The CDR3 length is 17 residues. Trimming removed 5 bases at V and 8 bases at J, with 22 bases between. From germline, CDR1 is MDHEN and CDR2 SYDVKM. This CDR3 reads CASSPSRRNYEDSPLHF. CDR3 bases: TGTGCCAGCAGTCCATCCCGGAGGAATTATGAAGATTCACCCCTCCACTTT.

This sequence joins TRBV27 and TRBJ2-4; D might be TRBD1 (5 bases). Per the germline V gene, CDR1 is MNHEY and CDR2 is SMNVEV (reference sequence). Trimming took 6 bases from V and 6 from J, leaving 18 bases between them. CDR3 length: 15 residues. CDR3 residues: CASSEITGLGNIQYF. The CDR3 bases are TGTGCCAGCAGCGAAATCACAGGCTTGGGAAACATTCAGTACTTC.

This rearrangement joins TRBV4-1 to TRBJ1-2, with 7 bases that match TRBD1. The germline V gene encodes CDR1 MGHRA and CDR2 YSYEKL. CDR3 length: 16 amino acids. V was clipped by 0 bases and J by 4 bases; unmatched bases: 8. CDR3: CASSQEGGGLSYGYTF. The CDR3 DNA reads TGCGCCAGCAGCCAAGAAGGGGGCGGGTTGAGCTATGGCTACACCTTC.

The CDR3 sequence: CASSQDEGRDEQYF. The CDR3 region has the DNA TGTGCCAGCAGCCAAGACGAGGGTAGGGACGAGCAGTACTTC. V is TRBV3-1 (or the pseudogene TRBV3-2) and J is TRBJ2-7, with TRBD2 as a possible D gene (5 bases). This CDR3 has 14 amino acids. V was cut by 0 bases and J by 5 bases, with 11 bases left in between. Looked up from germline, CDR1 is LGHDT and CDR2 is YNNKEL (reference sequence).

CDR3 protein: CATNPAGAPYNEQFF. CDR3 nucleotides: TGCGCCACCAACCCCGCGGGGGCACCTTACAATGAGCAGTTCTTC. V usage is TRBV5-1 and J usage is TRBJ2-1; weak D call: TRBD2 (7 bases). CDR1 and CDR2 (germline): SGHRS, YFSETQ. This CDR3 has 15 amino acids. V was clipped by 9 bases and J by 4 bases, with 20 bases between them.

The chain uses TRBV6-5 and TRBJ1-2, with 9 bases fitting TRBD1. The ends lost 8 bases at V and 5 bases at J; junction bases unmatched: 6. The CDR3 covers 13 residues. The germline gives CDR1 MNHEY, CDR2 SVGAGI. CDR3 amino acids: CASGQGREYGYTF. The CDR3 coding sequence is TGTGCCAGCGGACAGGGGCGGGAATATGGCTACACCTTC.